The present entry profiles one T cell receptor (beta chain) with its context. Only in-frame clones appear in the TCRdb table, and some are missing; sequencing was by immunoSEQ multiplex PCR. The data hold 55,000 to 65,000 clones, with more than 70% observed a single time. These data belong to a study of radiotherapy plus CTLA-4 blockade in lung cancer. The sequenced sample was peripheral blood, obtained from a patient treated with radiotherapy plus ipilimumab. This sequence originates from a human donor with non-small cell lung cancer who had a complete response to radiotherapy plus ipilimumab.

CDR3 DNA sequence: TGTGCCAGCAGTTACGGAGGGATTAGGTGGAATGAGCAGTTCTTC. Protein product: CASSYGGIRWNEQFF. The genes are TRBV6-5 and TRBJ2-1; D is perhaps TRBD2 (6 bases). This CDR3 comprises 15 residues. CDR1 and CDR2 from the germline V gene are MNHEY and SVGAGI. Trimming stripped 2 bases from V and 7 bases from J, with 15 bases between.